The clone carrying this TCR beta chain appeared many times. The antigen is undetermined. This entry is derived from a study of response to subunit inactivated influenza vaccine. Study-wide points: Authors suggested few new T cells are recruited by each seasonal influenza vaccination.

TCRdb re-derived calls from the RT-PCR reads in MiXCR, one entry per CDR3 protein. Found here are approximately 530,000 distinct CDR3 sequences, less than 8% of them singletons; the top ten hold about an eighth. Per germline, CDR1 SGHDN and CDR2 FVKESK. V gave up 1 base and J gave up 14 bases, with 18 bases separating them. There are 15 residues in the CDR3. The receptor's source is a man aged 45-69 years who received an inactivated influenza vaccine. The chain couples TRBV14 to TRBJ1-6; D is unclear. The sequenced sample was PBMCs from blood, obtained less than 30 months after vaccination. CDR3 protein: CASSQVGRWGGSLHF. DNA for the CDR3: TGTGCCAGCAGCCAAGTCGGGCGGTGGGGAGGATCCCTCCACTTT.